This T cell receptor beta chain was recovered during a study of T cell responses to AZD1222 COVID-19 vaccine. CDR3 length equals 13 residues. Germline values: CDR1 LNHDA, CDR2 SQIVND (reference sequence). The V end lost 3 bases, the J end lost 5 bases, and 10 bases lay between the germline ends. Clones were sequenced by immunoSEQ multiplex PCR, and TCRdb holds only the in-frame ones, with some missing. The data contain over 130,000 clones, roughly nine tenths of them singletons. Sequencing was performed on peripheral blood, taken 28 days after the second AZD1222 dose. This chain links TRBV19 with TRBJ2-5, with a possible D match to TRBD2 (5 bases). The TCR comes from an adult who received the AZD1222 COVID-19 vaccine. CDR3 amino acids: CASSIGVKETQYF. CDR3 in DNA: TGTGCCAGTAGTATCGGGGTAAAGGAGACCCAGTACTTC.